The rows below give T cell receptor beta chains drawn from one sample of a study of control samples from healthy donors and cancer patients. Using immunoSEQ multiplex PCR, the repertoire was profiled, and TCRdb retains in-frame clones only, with some absent. The sample has around 110,000 clones, more than 80% seen once. The source material was PBMCs. Source of these receptors: a woman in her forties or fifties with colorectal cancer. CDR3s include the opening cysteine and the closing phenylalanine or tryptophan. A D gene is named only where the DNA matches it firmly. Some rows have no size entry. The others give once, few or many, or a class for an expanded clone.

D gene	J gene	clone size	V gene	CDR3 protein	CDR3 DNA
NA	TRBJ1-2	NA	TRBV2	CASSERRGNYGYTF	TGTGCCAGCAGTGAAAGGAGGGGAAACTATGGCTACACCTTC
NA	TRBJ2-2	NA	TRBV6-2/TRBV6-3	CASSSMNTGELFF	TGTGCCAGCAGCTCCATGAACACCGGGGAGCTGTTTTTT
NA	TRBJ2-1	NA	TRBV5-1	CASSLDSGDYNEQFF	TGCGCCAGCAGCTTGGATAGCGGAGACTACAATGAGCAGTTCTTC
TRBD2	TRBJ2-3	NA	TRBV2	CASSDGAGGADTQYF	TGTGCCAGCAGTGATGGAGCGGGGGGCGCAGATACGCAGTATTTT
NA	TRBJ2-1	NA	TRBV7-9	CASSTHTGRSNEQFF	TGTGCCAGCAGCACCCACACGGGTCGGTCCAATGAGCAGTTCTTC
TRBD1	TRBJ1-2	NA	TRBV27	CAACPAGGSYGYTF	TGTGCCGCCTGCCCCGCAGGGGGCAGCTATGGCTACACCTTC
TRBD2	TRBJ2-3	NA	TRBV10-1	CASSRGGLSLTDTQYF	TGCGCCAGCAGCCGCGGGGGGCTTTCTCTAACAGATACGCAGTATTTT
TRBD1	TRBJ1-5	NA	TRBV19	CASRGQRNQPQHF	TGTGCCAGCCGGGGACAGAGGAATCAGCCCCAGCATTTT
TRBD1	TRBJ1-4	once	TRBV18	CASGTGATNEKLFF	TGTGCCAGCGGGACAGGGGCAACTAATGAAAAACTGTTTTTT
NA	TRBJ1-4	once	TRBV7-8	CASSLSASTAGRTTNEKLFF	TGTGCCAGCAGCTTAAGTGCTTCAACGGCAGGGCGGACAACTAATGAAAAACTGTTTTTT
NA	TRBJ2-4	NA	TRBV18	CASSPSLSGEGNIQYF	TGTGCCAGCTCACCAAGTTTGTCAGGGGAAGGGAACATTCAGTACTTC
TRBD2	TRBJ2-7	NA	TRBV11-2	CASSLLAGEAYEQYF	TGTGCCAGCAGCTTACTAGCGGGAGAAGCCTACGAGCAGTACTTC
TRBD1	TRBJ2-3	once	TRBV11-3	CASSLGGTGSDTQYF	TGTGCCAGCAGCTTAGGAGGGACAGGGTCAGATACGCAGTATTTT
NA	TRBJ2-7	NA	TRBV19	CASSIAQGSYEQYF	TGTGCCAGTAGTATAGCCCAGGGGTCCTACGAGCAGTACTTC
TRBD2	TRBJ2-3	NA	TRBV7-6	CASSLGASGPQVDTQYF	TGTGCCAGCAGCTTAGGGGCTAGCGGGCCCCAAGTGGATACGCAGTATTTT
NA	TRBJ1-5	few	TRBV19	CASSMFKGINQPQHF	TGTGCCAGTAGTATGTTTAAGGGGATCAATCAGCCCCAGCATTTT
TRBD2	TRBJ2-1	NA	TRBV5-1	CASSEGLAGGSLAHNEQFF	TGCGCCAGCAGCGAAGGACTAGCGGGAGGGTCCTTGGCTCACAATGAGCAGTTCTTC
NA	TRBJ1-1	once	TRBV19	CASSIRRDTSNTEAFF	TGTGCCAGTAGTATCCGACGGGACACATCTAACACTGAAGCTTTCTTT
TRBD1	TRBJ1-1	NA	TRBV10-3	CAISALQGAPWTEAFF	TGTGCCATCAGTGCCTTACAGGGGGCGCCGTGGACTGAAGCTTTCTTT
TRBD2	TRBJ2-1	NA	TRBV5-1	CASSQVRGGPVNEQFF	TGCGCCAGCAGCCAGGTCCGGGGGGGGCCGGTGAATGAGCAGTTCTTC
NA	TRBJ1-1	NA	TRBV25-1	CASEDLGAGDTEAFF	TGTGCCAGCGAAGATCTGGGGGCTGGGGACACTGAAGCTTTCTTT
TRBD1	TRBJ1-1	NA	TRBV19	CASNTGGDTEAFF	TGTGCCAGCAACACAGGGGGCGACACTGAAGCTTTCTTT
NA	TRBJ2-7	NA	TRBV18	CASSSNAVYVSYEQYF	TGTGCCAGCTCATCGAACGCAGTTTACGTCTCCTACGAGCAGTACTTC
NA	TRBJ1-5	NA	TRBV5-8	CASSSRGTYQPQHF	TGTGCCAGCAGCTCAAGAGGGACCTATCAGCCCCAGCATTTT
TRBD2	TRBJ2-7	NA	TRBV7-9	CASSSTGTSGGNEQYF	TGTGCCAGCAGCTCTACTGGGACTAGCGGGGGTAACGAGCAGTACTTC
TRBD1	TRBJ1-5	NA	TRBV7-9	CASSPAGRDSQPQHF	TGTGCCAGCAGCCCGGCGGGCAGGGACAGTCAGCCCCAGCATTTT
TRBD1	TRBJ2-7	NA	TRBV28	CASRTLDRAYEQYF	TGTGCCAGCAGAACCTTGGACAGGGCTTACGAGCAGTACTTC
NA	TRBJ2-5	once	TRBV11-3	CASSSWGGETQYF	TGTGCCAGCAGCTCTTGGGGTGGGGAGACCCAGTACTTC
NA	TRBJ1-1	NA	TRBV7-3	CASSGGALNTEAFF	TGTGCCAGCAGCGGGGGGGCGTTGAACACTGAAGCTTTCTTT
NA	TRBJ2-1	NA	TRBV6-5	CASSYSGNEQFF	TGTGCCAGCAGTTACTCGGGGAATGAGCAGTTCTTC
TRBD1	TRBJ1-2	NA	TRBV19	CASSISGGISGYTF	TGTGCCAGTAGTATATCAGGGGGTATTAGTGGCTACACCTTC
TRBD1	TRBJ2-7	NA	TRBV6-6	CASSYGVQGSSYEQYF	TGTGCCAGCAGTTACGGGGTACAGGGGAGCTCCTACGAGCAGTACTTC
TRBD1	TRBJ2-7	NA	TRBV18	CASSPNRGEYEQYF	TGTGCCAGCTCACCTAACAGGGGAGAGTACGAGCAGTACTTC
NA	TRBJ2-2	NA	TRBV19	CASTPLRGMFGELFF	TGTGCCAGTACCCCCCTACGGGGGATGTTCGGGGAGCTGTTTTTT
NA	TRBJ1-4	NA	TRBV19	CASSIFGNSNPNEKLFF	TGTGCCAGTAGTATTTTCGGGAACTCTAACCCTAATGAAAAACTGTTTTTT
TRBD1	TRBJ1-6	NA	TRBV10-2	CASSPNRGSNSPLHF	TGCGCCAGCAGCCCGAACAGGGGATCTAATTCACCCCTCCACTTT
NA	TRBJ2-7	NA	TRBV7-2	CASSIQGSRGEQYF	TGTGCCAGCAGCATCCAGGGGAGTCGAGGGGAGCAGTACTTC
TRBD1	TRBJ1-1	NA	TRBV29-1	CSVGTGSEAFF	TGCAGCGTTGGGACAGGGAGTGAAGCTTTCTTT
NA	TRBJ2-7	NA	TRBV7-9	CASSPISGEQYF	TGTGCCAGCAGCCCTATTAGTGGCGAGCAGTACTTC
TRBD2	TRBJ2-3	NA	TRBV10-3	CAISASGEAVLDTQYF	TGTGCCATCAGTGCCAGCGGGGAGGCGGTTCTGGATACGCAGTATTTT
NA	TRBJ1-4	NA	TRBV9	CASSVEGRFAEKLFF	TGTGCCAGCAGCGTAGAGGGACGGTTTGCTGAAAAACTGTTTTTT
NA	TRBJ1-1	once	TRBV5-1	CASSLTGSNTEAFF	TGCGCCAGCAGTCTTACAGGGTCAAACACTGAAGCTTTCTTT
NA	TRBJ1-1	NA	TRBV30	CAWSGGSFDTEAFF	TGTGCCTGGAGTGGGGGCTCCTTCGACACTGAAGCTTTCTTT
NA	TRBJ2-1	NA	TRBV7-9	CASSLATVSYNEQFF	TGTGCCAGCAGCTTAGCGACGGTCTCCTACAATGAGCAGTTCTTC
NA	TRBJ1-4	NA	TRBV19	CASSTQGLLAEKLFF	TGTGCCAGTAGTACGCAGGGACTCTTGGCTGAAAAACTGTTTTTT
TRBD1	TRBJ1-1	NA	TRBV5-6	CASSLSQGRAFF	TGTGCCAGCAGCTTGTCACAGGGGCGCGCTTTCTTT
NA	TRBJ1-1	NA	TRBV5-1	CASSARSPGGDTEAFF	TGCGCCAGCAGCGCCCGGTCCCCCGGGGGGGACACTGAAGCTTTCTTT
NA	TRBJ2-5	NA	TRBV5-1	CASSLGGAGEETQYF	TGCGCCAGCAGCTTGGGGGGGGCCGGAGAAGAGACCCAGTACTTC
NA	TRBJ2-5	NA	TRBV12-3/TRBV12-4	CASSRGETQYF	TGTGCCAGCAGCCGAGGGGAGACCCAGTACTTC